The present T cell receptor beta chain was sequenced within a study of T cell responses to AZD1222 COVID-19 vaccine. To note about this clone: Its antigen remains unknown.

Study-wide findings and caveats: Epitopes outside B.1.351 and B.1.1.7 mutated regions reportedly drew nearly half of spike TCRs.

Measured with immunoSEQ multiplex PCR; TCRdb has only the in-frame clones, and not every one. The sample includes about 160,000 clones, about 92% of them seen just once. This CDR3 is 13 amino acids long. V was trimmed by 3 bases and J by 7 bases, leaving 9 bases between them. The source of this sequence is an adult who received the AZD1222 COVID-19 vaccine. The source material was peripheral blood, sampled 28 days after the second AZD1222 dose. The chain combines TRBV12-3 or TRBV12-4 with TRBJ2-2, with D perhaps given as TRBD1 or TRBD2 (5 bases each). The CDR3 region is CASSFGTIGELFF. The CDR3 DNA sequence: TGTGCCAGCAGTTTTGGGACGATCGGGGAGCTGTTTTTT.